This TCR beta chain was found in a study of blood T cell repertoires in COVID-19. Sequencing was performed with immunoSEQ multiplex PCR; in TCRdb, only in-frame clones are kept and a portion is missing. The table records more than 45,000 clones, around 90% of them present only once. The V gene's germline CDR1 is SGHTA and CDR2 FQGNSA. The ends lost 3 bases at V and 5 bases at J; junction bases unmatched: 5. The CDR3 has 15 amino acids. The sequence came from a man aged 55 to 70 with acute or convalescent COVID-19. The V call is TRBV7-2, the J call TRBJ1-4, with 8 positions matching TRBD1. The material sequenced was peripheral blood. Here the CDR3 reads CASSFDRGSNEKLFF. Here the CDR3 DNA reads TGTGCCAGCAGCTTCGACAGGGGTTCGAATGAAAAACTGTTTTTT. Full variable domain (rest looked up from reference TRBV7-2 and TRBJ1-4): GAGVSQSPSNKVTEKGKDVELRCDPISGHTALYWYRQSLGQGLEFLIYFQGNSAPDKSGLPSDRFSAERTGGSVSTLTIQRTQQEDSAVYLCASSFDRGSNEKLFFGSGTQLSVL.